This T cell receptor beta chain was profiled in a study of blood T cell repertoires in COVID-19. Study-wide background: The United States, Italy and Spain supplied acute and convalescent COVID-19 samples. PBMCs, B-cell-depleted T cells, or T cells were the source of the cDNA or gDNA that made up the material.

Authors' methods: Amplifying reference gene primers gave estimates of nucleated cell counts. The repertoire was sequenced with immunoSEQ multiplex PCR; TCRdb's copy has only in-frame clones and lacks some. V and J calls and clone size are as listed in that table; D and trimming were resolved from the DNA. The table shows about 91,000 clones, with 70% to 90% occurring only once. The sample consisted of peripheral blood. This clonotype was sampled from a woman aged 65 to 85 with acute or convalescent COVID-19.

The CDR3 here is CAWSPGDRVGQPQHF. In DNA, the CDR3 is TGTGCCTGGAGTCCCGGAGACAGGGTGGGGCAGCCCCAGCATTTT. The chain employs TRBV30 and TRBJ1-5, with 7 bases matching TRBD1. The germline V gene encodes CDR1 GTSNPN and CDR2 SVGIG (reference sequence). The CDR3 spans 15 residues. Losses at the gene ends were 2 bases for V and 7 bases for J; bases not matched to a gene: 11. Full variable domain (remainder filled in from reference TRBV30 and TRBJ1-5): SQTIHQWPATLVQPVGSPLSLECTVEGTSNPNLYWYRQAAGRGLQLLFYSVGIGQISSEVPQNLSASRPQDRQFILSSKKLLLSDSGFYLCAWSPGDRVGQPQHFGDGTRLSIL.